This is a list of T cell receptor beta chains from one sample in a study of T-cell memory formation after mild COVID-19. TCRdb re-called the 5' RACE reads with MiXCR, one entry per CDR3 protein. In the table there are roughly 300,000 distinct CDR3 sequences, roughly 15% of which are singletons. Sequencing was performed on PBMCs or a T cell subset sorted from them (not recorded which). These receptor sequences come from a man aged 18 to 29 who had mild COVID-19 (a few samples of this study predate the infection). Cell type and time point are not known. Both conserved end residues are part of each CDR3. Each record gives: V gene, clone size, J gene, D gene, CDR3 protein, CDR3 DNA. D genes are given only for firm matches. Clone size is given for some rows only: seen once, a few or many times, or a class if the clone is expanded.

TRBV24-1	.	TRBJ2-1	TRBD1	CATSDIRQGTGNEQFF	TGTGCCACCAGTGATATTCGACAGGGCACTGGTAATGAGCAGTTCTTC
TRBV28	few	TRBJ2-5	.	CASGTPQETQYF	TGTGCCAGCGGGACACCCCAAGAGACCCAGTACTTC
TRBV28	.	TRBJ2-3	.	CASSLGTPATQYF	TGTGCCAGCAGTTTAGGGACCCCGGCTACGCAGTATTTT
TRBV4-2	.	TRBJ2-3	.	CASSQDQRGNSRTDTQYF	TGTGCCAGCAGCCAAGATCAGAGGGGCAATAGCCGCACAGATACGCAGTATTTT
TRBV29-1	.	TRBJ1-1	.	CSVDRAYTEAFF	TGCAGCGTTGACAGGGCCTACACTGAAGCTTTCTTT
TRBV4-3	many	TRBJ2-3	.	CASSQVGTDTQYF	TGCGCCAGCAGCCAAGTAGGGACAGATACGCAGTATTTT
TRBV19	.	TRBJ2-3	TRBD2	CASISGTSGGNTQYF	TGTGCCAGTATCTCCGGGACTAGCGGGGGGAATACGCAGTATTTT
TRBV12-3/TRBV12-4	few	TRBJ1-1	TRBD1	CASSADRGQNTEAFF	TGTGCCAGCAGTGCGGACAGGGGCCAGAACACTGAAGCTTTCTTT
TRBV5-1	.	TRBJ2-2	.	CASSLLPGQTGELFF	TGCGCCAGCAGCTTGTTACCGGGGCAAACCGGGGAGCTGTTTTTT
TRBV14	.	TRBJ2-1	TRBD2	CASSASVRGKYNEQFF	TGTGCCAGCAGCGCCAGCGTGCGGGGGAAGTACAATGAGCAGTTCTTC
TRBV28	.	TRBJ2-3	.	CASTRGVSDTQYF	TGTGCCAGCACCCGAGGGGTCTCAGATACGCAGTATTTT
TRBV20-1	many	TRBJ2-3	TRBD2	CSARGLADTQYF	TGCAGTGCCCGGGGACTAGCGGACACGCAGTATTTT
TRBV6-5	few	TRBJ1-6	.	CASRMDRADSPLHF	TGTGCCAGCAGGATGGACAGAGCAGATTCACCCCTCCACTTT
TRBV7-9	few	TRBJ2-1	.	CASSLGGRDEQFF	TGTGCCAGCAGCTTAGGGGGTAGAGATGAGCAGTTCTTC
TRBV7-2	few	TRBJ2-1	TRBD2	CASSSSGASSYNEQFF	TGTGCCAGCAGCTCGAGCGGGGCGAGCTCCTACAATGAGCAGTTCTTC
TRBV20-1	many	TRBJ2-7	TRBD1	CSPYRGGGRYEQYF	TGCAGTCCTTACAGAGGGGGCGGAAGATACGAGCAGTACTTC
TRBV20-1	few	TRBJ1-5	.	CSASPPGLASQPQHF	TGCAGTGCTAGCCCCCCAGGTCTTGCCAGTCAGCCCCAGCATTTT
TRBV5-1	few	TRBJ1-5	TRBD1	CASSMDRGQPQHF	TGCGCCAGCAGCATGGACAGGGGGCAGCCCCAGCATTTT
TRBV4-1	.	TRBJ2-3	.	CASSFGPTGRGDTQYF	TGCGCCAGCAGCTTTGGTCCCACAGGGCGAGGAGATACGCAGTATTTT
TRBV24-1	.	TRBJ2-1	TRBD1	CATSDAGTGAYNEQFF	TGTGCCACCAGTGACGCCGGGACAGGGGCCTACAATGAGCAGTTCTTC
TRBV11-2	.	TRBJ1-4	.	CASSSGRSTLAEKLFF	TGTGCCAGCAGCTCGGGACGCTCAACTCTTGCCGAAAAACTGTTTTTT
TRBV12-3/TRBV12-4	.	TRBJ1-6	.	CASSQGQNSSPLHF	TGTGCCAGCAGCCAAGGCCAGAACTCTAGCCCCCTCCACTTT
TRBV5-1	many	TRBJ2-2	TRBD1	CASSLDRGAGELFF	TGCGCCAGCAGCTTAGACAGGGGCGCCGGGGAGCTGTTTTTT
TRBV30	few	TRBJ2-7	.	CAWSAGYEQYF	TGTGCCTGGAGTGCAGGATACGAGCAGTACTTC
TRBV12-3/TRBV12-4	few	TRBJ1-1	.	CASSLIRGEAFF	TGTGCCAGCAGTCTGATCCGGGGTGAAGCTTTCTTT
TRBV6-2/TRBV6-3	.	TRBJ2-3	TRBD1	CASRPTGDRHTQYF	TGTGCCAGCCGTCCGACAGGGGACCGCCATACGCAGTATTTT
TRBV20-1	few	TRBJ2-2	.	CSATDSPTYTGELFF	TGCAGTGCTACCGACAGCCCTACGTACACCGGGGAGCTGTTTTTT
TRBV2	few	TRBJ2-1	TRBD2	CASVDSGVSSYNEQFF	TGTGCCAGCGTGGATAGCGGGGTCAGCTCCTACAATGAGCAGTTCTTC
TRBV10-3	.	TRBJ2-5	TRBD1	CAISVDRVAGETQYF	TGTGCCATCAGTGTTGACAGGGTGGCGGGAGAGACCCAGTACTTC
TRBV6-5	.	TRBJ2-7	TRBD1	CASSYAPGTVSSYEQYF	TGTGCCAGCAGTTACGCCCCCGGGACAGTGAGCTCCTACGAGCAGTACTTC
TRBV27	few	TRBJ1-2	TRBD1	CATSRGFGYGYTF	TGTGCCACCTCCAGGGGGTTTGGCTATGGCTACACCTTC
TRBV4-1	.	TRBJ1-1	.	CASSQEAGFLGNTEAFF	TGCGCCAGCAGCCAAGAAGCAGGGTTCTTAGGGAACACTGAAGCTTTCTTT
TRBV28	.	TRBJ2-6	.	CASSGANVLTF	TGTGCCAGCAGCGGGGCCAACGTCCTGACTTTC
TRBV4-3	many	TRBJ2-7	.	CASRLMAEGGEQYF	TGCGCCAGCAGACTTATGGCTGAAGGAGGCGAGCAGTACTTC
TRBV5-6	once	TRBJ2-2	.	CASTWVSVTGELFF	TGTGCCAGCACCTGGGTGTCAGTCACCGGGGAGCTGTTTTTT
TRBV4-1	few	TRBJ1-1	.	CASNQEAAGVGEAFF	TGCGCCAGCAACCAAGAAGCAGCAGGGGTGGGTGAAGCTTTCTTT
TRBV20-1	few	TRBJ1-4	.	CSARDGNEKLFF	TGCAGTGCTAGGGACGGTAATGAAAAACTGTTTTTT
TRBV28	few	TRBJ2-7	.	CASKRRLSSYEQYF	TGTGCCAGTAAGAGGCGGTTGAGCTCCTACGAGCAGTACTTC
TRBV28	few	TRBJ2-4	.	CASSQLGEAKNIQYF	TGTGCCAGCAGTCAATTAGGGGAAGCCAAAAACATTCAGTACTTC
TRBV5-1	few	TRBJ2-7	.	CASRDIRGSVYEQYF	TGCGCCAGCAGGGATATTAGGGGCAGTGTATACGAGCAGTACTTC
TRBV5-1	many	TRBJ2-7	.	CASSLGFGGYEQYF	TGCGCCAGCAGCTTAGGCTTCGGGGGCTACGAGCAGTACTTC
TRBV5-1	.	TRBJ2-5	.	CASSSRGKNGETQYF	TGCGCCAGCAGCTCGAGGGGGAAAAACGGAGAGACCCAGTACTTC
TRBV27	.	TRBJ2-1	.	CASSLMAHSYNEQFF	TGTGCCAGCAGTTTAATGGCTCACTCCTACAATGAGCAGTTCTTC
TRBV7-9	few	TRBJ2-7	.	CASSLQYEQYF	TGTGCCAGCAGCCTTCAGTACGAGCAGTACTTC
TRBV11-2	.	TRBJ2-5	.	CASSSDSPLRAQYF	TGTGCCAGCAGCTCAGATTCCCCCCTCAGGGCCCAGTACTTC
TRBV12-3/TRBV12-4	few	TRBJ1-3	.	CASRQSGISGNTIYF	TGTGCCAGCAGACAATCAGGGATCTCTGGAAACACCATATATTTT
TRBV6-5	.	TRBJ1-2	TRBD1	CASTRQGDNYGYTF	TGTGCCAGCACTCGACAGGGGGATAACTATGGCTACACCTTC
TRBV5-1	few	TRBJ2-7	TRBD1	CASSLRTGGIDEQYF	TGCGCCAGCAGCTTAAGGACAGGGGGCATCGACGAGCAGTACTTC
TRBV6-2/TRBV6-3	once	TRBJ1-6	.	CASSYPDGYNSPLHF	TGTGCCAGCAGTTACCCGGACGGATATAATTCACCCCTCCACTTT
TRBV25-1	many	TRBJ1-6	TRBD1	CASSESPGQGGSYNSPLHF	TGTGCCAGCAGTGAATCCCCGGGACAGGGTGGATCCTATAATTCACCCCTCCACTTT
TRBV20-1	few	TRBJ1-2	TRBD1	CSATGPGQDPYGYTF	TGCAGTGCTACAGGACCGGGACAGGACCCCTATGGCTACACCTTC
TRBV9	once	TRBJ1-1	.	CASSVQGHPNTEAFF	TGTGCCAGCAGCGTTCAGGGACACCCGAACACTGAAGCTTTCTTT
TRBV30	many	TRBJ1-1	.	CAWSAQPNTEAFF	TGTGCCTGGAGTGCCCAACCTAACACTGAAGCTTTCTTT